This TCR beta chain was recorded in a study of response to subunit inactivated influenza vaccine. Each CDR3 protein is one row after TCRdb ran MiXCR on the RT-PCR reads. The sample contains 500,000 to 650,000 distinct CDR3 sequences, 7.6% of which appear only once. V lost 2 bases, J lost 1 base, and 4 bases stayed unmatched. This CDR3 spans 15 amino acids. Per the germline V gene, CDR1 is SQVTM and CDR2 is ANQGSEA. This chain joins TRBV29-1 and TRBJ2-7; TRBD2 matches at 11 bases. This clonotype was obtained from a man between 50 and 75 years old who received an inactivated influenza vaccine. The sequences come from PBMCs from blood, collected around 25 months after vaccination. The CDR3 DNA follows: TGCAGCGTTGAATCCGGGACTAGCGGTTCCTACGAGCAGTACTTC. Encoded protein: CSVESGTSGSYEQYF.